Reported below is one TCR beta chain. Its specificity is unknown. This sample was included in a study of cytomegalovirus exposure and HLA in healthy donors. In the PCR, 60 Vbeta and 13 Jbeta primers were used. This table comes from immunoSEQ multiplex PCR, and its TCRdb copy is limited to in-frame clones, with some not included. The sample lists 130,000 or so clones; 78% were seen once. CDR1 and CDR2 from the germline V gene are MNHNS and SASEGT. The CDR3 extends over 12 amino acids. Trimming stripped 8 bases from V and 4 bases from J, with 12 bases between. General study findings and limits: Several of the most significant clusters were apparently associated with common viral pathogens in a later analysis.

At the time of sampling, donors were nominally healthy, though unrecorded immune exposures were likely. The specimen was PBMCs. The sequence came from a female donor in good health and CMV-seronegative. V gene TRBV6-1 combines with J gene TRBJ2-7, with D tentatively TRBD1 (5 bases). This CDR3 is CASVQGYYEQYF. CDR3 bases: TGTGCCAGCGTCCAGGGTTATTACGAGCAGTACTTC.